These 21 T cell receptor beta chains share one sample of origin, sequenced in a study of beta chain features in type 1 diabetes. Study-level points and caveats: A moderate, significant TCRB CDR3 shortening appeared in type 1 diabetes across four CD4+ subsets.

Every isolated RNA sample was fully reverse transcribed, so sequencing captured expressed TCRB transcripts. The assay was immunoSEQ multiplex PCR, and TCRdb's table has in-frame clones only and misses some. This sample has 330,000 or so clones; roughly 12% occur once, and the top ten carry 0.0095% to 0.012%. No antigens are known for them. Sequenced: naive CD4+ T cells from blood. The receptors originated from a woman between 18 and 30 years old with type 1 diabetes.

This clone showed up just a few times. V is TRBV6-5 and J is TRBJ2-1; D is undetermined. Trimming stripped 10 bases from V and 8 bases from J, with 18 bases between. This CDR3 is built from 13 residues. Germline V lookup: CDR1 MNHEY, CDR2 SVGAGI. Here the CDR3 DNA reads TGTGCCACCATCCAGTCCCTTATCGATGAGCAGTTCTTC. Encoded protein: CATIQSLIDEQFF.

This clone showed up just a few times. The chain carries TRBV7-9 and TRBJ2-2; tentatively, D is TRBD1 or TRBD2 (6 bases each). This CDR3 has 16 residues. Germline V gives CDR1 SEHNR, CDR2 FQNEAQ (reference sequence). Trimming took 5 bases from V and 2 from J, leaving 15 bases between them. For the CDR3, the DNA is TGTGCCAGCAGCGTAGGGGGAGGCATTAACACCGGGGAGCTGTTTTTT. This gives the protein CASSVGGGINTGELFF.

This clone was picked up a small number of times. This rearrangement joins TRBV7-2 to TRBJ2-7; 7 bases match TRBD2. CDR1 is SGHTA, CDR2 FQGNSA, per germline. V gave up 4 bases and J gave up 9 bases; unmatched junction bases: 12. The CDR3 spans 14 residues. The CDR3 DNA follows: TGTGCCAGCAGCTCCCGGGAGGCTCCTACGGGGCAGTACTTC. Protein sequence: CASSSREAPTGQYF.

The rearrangement uses TRBV30 and TRBJ2-1; 7 bases agree with TRBD1. The CDR3 contains 13 residues. The germline V gene has CDR1 GTSNPN and CDR2 SVGIG (reference sequence). The V and J ends lost 2 bases and 5 bases, in that order; junction bases with no gene match: 3. CDR3 nucleotides: TGTGCCTGGAGTCCGGGACAGAACAATGAGCAGTTCTTC. Protein sequence: CAWSPGQNNEQFF.

The table lists this clone with a few counts. V and J are TRBV4-3 and TRBJ2-7, with D perhaps TRBD1 (5 bases). The CDR3 is 14 residues long. The germline V and J ends were trimmed by 4 bases and 0 bases, with 10 bases remaining between them. Germline CDR1 is LGHNA and CDR2 is YSLEER. In nucleotides, the CDR3 is TGCGCCAGCAGCCGGGGCGGCTACTCCTACGAGCAGTACTTC. Translated, it gives CASSRGGYSYEQYF.

This clone was seen a handful of times. This rearrangement joins TRBV27 to TRBJ1-1, with D perhaps TRBD1 (6 bases). With 6 bases removed from V and 1 base from J, the gap between germline ends came to 12 bases. The CDR3 has 14 amino acids. CDR1 is MNHEY and CDR2 is SMNVEV in the germline V gene (reference sequence). The CDR3 DNA reads TGTGCCAGCAGATCTTACAGGGAGAACACTGAAGCTTTCTTT. Amino acid sequence: CASRSYRENTEAFF.

The sample holds many counts of this clone. The chain joins TRBV29-1 to TRBJ2-5; TRBD2 agrees at 9 bases. The CDR3 is 13 residues long. The germline V gene has CDR1 SQVTM and CDR2 ANQGSEA. The V segment lost 4 bases and the J segment 4 bases; nucleotides outside the gene matches: 4. The CDR3 nucleotides read TGCAGCGTTGCAGGCGGGAGGGGAGAGACCCAGTACTTC. It encodes CSVAGGRGETQYF.

This clone has only a few counts. V and J are TRBV7-8 and TRBJ2-7; 11 bases fit TRBD1. Germline loops: CDR1 SGHVS, CDR2 FQNEAQ. V lost 4 bases to trimming and J lost 4 bases; unmatched junction nucleotides: 3. CDR3 length equals 14 residues. The CDR3 DNA is TGTGCCAGCAGCTCGGGGACAGGGGGTTACGAGCAGTACTTC. This codes for CASSSGTGGYEQYF.

This clone came up a few times. The V and J genes are TRBV7-2 and TRBJ2-1; the D gene is possibly TRBD2 (6 bases). V lost 11 bases and J lost 1, with 15 bases in between. This CDR3 has 14 amino acids. Germline CDR1 is SGHTA and CDR2 is FQGNSA. CDR3 in DNA: TGTGCCGGGTCAGGAGGGCCATCCTACAATGAGCAGTTCTTC. Its protein product is CAGSGGPSYNEQFF.

This clone occurred a few times. The chain combines TRBV4-2 with TRBJ2-1, with a weak D call TRBD2 (5 bases). Trimming left V 4 bases short and J 1 base short, with 14 bases between. Germline CDR1 reads LGHNA; CDR2 reads YNFKEQ. The CDR3 length is 16 residues. The CDR3 region has the DNA TGTGCCAGCAGCCGTGTGTTGGGAGCTTCCTACAATGAGCAGTTCTTC. Amino acid sequence: CASSRVLGASYNEQFF.

Comment on this clone: Additional DNA sequences in this sample encode the identical CDR3. The chain uses TRBV5-1 and TRBJ2-1, with unresolved D. From germline, CDR1 is SGHRS and CDR2 YFSETQ. The ends were cut back, 3 bases at V and 7 bases at J, with 8 bases in the middle. This CDR3 spans 12 amino acids. In DNA, the CDR3 is TGCGCCAGCAGCTCCGGCGGTAATGAGCAGTTCTTC. Its protein is CASSSGGNEQFF.

The genes are TRBV5-4 and TRBJ2-7; 13 positions match TRBD2. The CDR3 has 15 amino acids. The germline CDR1 and CDR2 sequences are SGHNT and YYREEE (reference sequence). The V gene end was trimmed by 3 bases and the J gene end by 2 bases; junction bases not matched to a gene: 2. CDR3 residues: CASSSGTSGTYEQYF. CDR3 DNA: TGTGCCAGCAGCTCGGGGACTAGCGGGACCTACGAGCAGTACTTC.

This clone was observed a few times. The V gene is TRBV20-1, the J gene TRBJ1-1; no reliable D call. The CDR3 spans 10 residues. V lost 3 bases and J 7 bases, leaving 6 bases between the germline ends. Germline loops: CDR1 DFQATT, CDR2 SNEGSKA (reference sequence). CDR3 bases: TGCAGTGCTAGTTACAGTGAAGCTTTCTTT. Amino acids: CSASYSEAFF.

This clone was observed a few times. The genes are TRBV30 and TRBJ2-7, with 8 bases that match TRBD2. The germline V gene encodes CDR1 GTSNPN and CDR2 SVGIG (reference sequence). The CDR3 totals 15 residues. V lost 0 bases to trimming and J lost 0 bases; unmatched junction nucleotides: 4. CDR3 sequence: CAWSVWTSSSYEQYF. The CDR3 coding sequence is TGTGCCTGGAGTGTATGGACTAGCTCCTCCTACGAGCAGTACTTC. Full variable domain (rest looked up from reference TRBV30 and TRBJ2-7): SQTIHQWPATLVQPVGSPLSLECTVEGTSNPNLYWYRQAAGRGLQLLFYSVGIGQISSEVPQNLSASRPQDRQFILSSKKLLLSDSGFYLCAWSVWTSSSYEQYFGPGTRLTVT.

This clone has more than one count but fewer than ten. Within the sample, other DNA sequences also encode this same CDR3. The V and J genes are TRBV7-9 and TRBJ2-5, with D unresolved. Trimming removed 1 base at V and 4 bases at J, with 4 bases between. This CDR3 is 12 amino acids long. Germline CDR1 and CDR2: SEHNR and FQNEAQ (reference sequence). CDR3 loop: CASSLVRETQYF. DNA of the CDR3: TGTGCCAGCAGCTTAGTTCGAGAGACCCAGTACTTC.

This clone was observed a handful of times. The V gene is TRBV2, the J gene TRBJ1-1; TRBD1 is a possible D gene (5 bases). This CDR3 has 14 amino acids. V was shortened by 6 bases and J by 8 bases, with 19 bases between the two germline ends. Germline CDR1 and CDR2: SNHLY and FYNNEI. DNA of the CDR3: TGTGCCAGCAGCCTCATGGGCAGGGTTACGGAAGCTTTCTTT. It specifies CASSLMGRVTEAFF.

The chain links TRBV6-4 to TRBJ1-2, with 10 positions matching TRBD1. Trimming took 6 bases from V and 1 from J; bases not matched to a gene: 5. CDR1 is MRHNA, CDR2 SNTAGT, per germline. This CDR3 comprises 15 residues. CDR3 DNA: TGTGCCAGCAGGAGGGACAGGGGAGGTAACTATGGCTACACCTTC. It translates to CASRRDRGGNYGYTF.

The chain combines TRBV27 with TRBJ1-2; 10 nucleotides match TRBD1. V shed 5 bases, J shed 8 bases, and the junction held 14 bases outside the gene matches. There are 16 residues in the CDR3. Germline CDR1 and CDR2: MNHEY and SMNVEV (reference sequence). For the CDR3, the DNA is TGTGCCAGCAGTCTACTACCCCCGGGACAGGGGAAAGGCTACACCTTC. Translating gives CASSLLPPGQGKGYTF.

This clone showed up just a few times. V gene TRBV2 combines with J gene TRBJ1-4, with a possible D match to TRBD1 (6 bases). Trimming took off 6 bases at V and 7 bases at J, with 15 bases between the two ends. This CDR3 region has 14 residues. In germline, CDR1 is SNHLY, CDR2 FYNNEI. CDR3 bases: TGTGCCAGCAGGGACCGGGACATCCCTGAAAAACTGTTTTTT. This encodes CASRDRDIPEKLFF.

This clone was seen more than once but under ten times. The chain combines TRBV5-1 with TRBJ2-5, with TRBD1 identical over 9 bases. Trimming removed 4 bases from V and 3 bases from J; junction bases left unmatched: 4. The CDR3 loop spans 14 amino acids. Looked up from germline, CDR1 is SGHRS and CDR2 is YFSETQ. CDR3 amino acids: CASSVGQGKETQYF. As DNA, the CDR3 is TGCGCCAGCAGCGTGGGACAGGGAAAAGAGACCCAGTACTTC.

V usage is TRBV9 and J usage is TRBJ2-7; no clear D gene. With 3 bases removed from V and 5 bases from J, the gap between germline ends came to 9 bases. Germline CDR1 reads SGDLS; CDR2 reads YYNGEE. The CDR3 is 12 amino acids. The chain's CDR3 is CASSGHGNEQYF. CDR3 DNA sequence: TGTGCCAGCAGCGGGCATGGCAACGAGCAGTACTTC. Supplemented by reference TRBV9 and TRBJ2-7, the full variable domain reads DSGVTQTPKHLITATGQRVTLRCSPRSGDLSVYWYQQSLDQGLQFLIQYYNGEERAKGNILERFSAQQFPDLHSELNLSSLELGDSALYFCASSGHGNEQYFGPGTRLTVT.